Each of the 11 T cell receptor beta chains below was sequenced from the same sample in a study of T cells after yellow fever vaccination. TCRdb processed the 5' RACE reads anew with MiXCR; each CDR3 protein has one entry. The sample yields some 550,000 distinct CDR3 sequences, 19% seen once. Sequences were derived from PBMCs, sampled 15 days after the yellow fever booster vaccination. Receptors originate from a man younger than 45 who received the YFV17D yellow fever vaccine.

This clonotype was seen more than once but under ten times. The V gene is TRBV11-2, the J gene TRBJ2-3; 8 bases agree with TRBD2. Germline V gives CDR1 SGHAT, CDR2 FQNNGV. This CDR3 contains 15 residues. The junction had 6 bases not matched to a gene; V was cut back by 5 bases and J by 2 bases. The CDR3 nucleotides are TGTGCCAGCAGCACCCTAGCGGGCCTCACAGATACGCAGTATTTT. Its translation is CASSTLAGLTDTQYF.

The CDR3, as DNA: TGTGCCACCAGCAGAAGAGGGACCACAGATACGCAGTATTTT. This encodes CATSRRGTTDTQYF. V is TRBV15 and J is TRBJ2-3, with D possibly called TRBD1 or TRBD2 (5 bases each). CDR3 length: 14 amino acids. Trimming took 2 bases from V and 2 from J, leaving 8 bases between them. Germline CDR1 is LNHNV and CDR2 is YYDKDF (reference sequence).

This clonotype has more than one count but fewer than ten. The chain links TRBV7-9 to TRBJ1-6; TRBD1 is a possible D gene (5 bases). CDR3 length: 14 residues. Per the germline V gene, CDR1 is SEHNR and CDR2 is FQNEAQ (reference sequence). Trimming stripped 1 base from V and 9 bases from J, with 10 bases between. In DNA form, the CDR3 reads TGTGCCAGCAGCTTAGACCAGGGCGGTTCACCCCTCCACTTT. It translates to CASSLDQGGSPLHF. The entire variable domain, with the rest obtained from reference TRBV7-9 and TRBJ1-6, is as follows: DTGVSQNPRHKITKRGQNVTFRCDPISEHNRLYWYRQTLGQGPEFLTYFQNEAQLEKSRLLSDRFSAERPKGSFSTLEIQRTEQGDSAMYLCASSLDQGGSPLHFGNGTRLTVT.

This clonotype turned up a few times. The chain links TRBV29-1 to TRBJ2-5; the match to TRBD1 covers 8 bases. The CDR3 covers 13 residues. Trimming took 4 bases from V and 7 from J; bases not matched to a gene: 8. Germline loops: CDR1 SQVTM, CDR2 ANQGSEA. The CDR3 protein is CSVATGGFGTQYF. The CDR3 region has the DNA TGCAGCGTTGCAACAGGGGGTTTTGGGACCCAGTACTTC.

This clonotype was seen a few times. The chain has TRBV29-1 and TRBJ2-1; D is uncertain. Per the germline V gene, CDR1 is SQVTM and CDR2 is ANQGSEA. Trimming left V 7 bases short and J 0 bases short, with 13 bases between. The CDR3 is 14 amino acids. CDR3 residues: CSAPKPSSYNEQFF. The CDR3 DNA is TGCAGCGCCCCCAAGCCGAGCTCCTACAATGAGCAGTTCTTC.

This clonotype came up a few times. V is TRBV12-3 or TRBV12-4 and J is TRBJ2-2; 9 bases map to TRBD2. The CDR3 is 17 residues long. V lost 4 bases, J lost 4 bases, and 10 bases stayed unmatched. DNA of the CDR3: TGTGCCAGCAGTTCTGCTAGCGGGAAAGGTATCACCGGGGAGCTGTTTTTT. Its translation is CASSSASGKGITGELFF.

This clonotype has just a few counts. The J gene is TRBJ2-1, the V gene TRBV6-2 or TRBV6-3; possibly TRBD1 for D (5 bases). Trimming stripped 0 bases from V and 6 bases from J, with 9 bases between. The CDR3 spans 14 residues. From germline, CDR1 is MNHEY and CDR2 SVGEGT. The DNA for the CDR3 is TGTGCCAGCAGTTACTCCGTAGGGGTCAATGAGCAGTTCTTC. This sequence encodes CASSYSVGVNEQFF.

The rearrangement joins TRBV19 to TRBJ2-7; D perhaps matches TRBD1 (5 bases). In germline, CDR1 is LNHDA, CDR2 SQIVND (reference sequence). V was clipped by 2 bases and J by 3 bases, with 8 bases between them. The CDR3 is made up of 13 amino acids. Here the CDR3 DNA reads TGTGCCAGTAGTATAAGACAGAACTACGAGCAGTACTTC. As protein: CASSIRQNYEQYF.

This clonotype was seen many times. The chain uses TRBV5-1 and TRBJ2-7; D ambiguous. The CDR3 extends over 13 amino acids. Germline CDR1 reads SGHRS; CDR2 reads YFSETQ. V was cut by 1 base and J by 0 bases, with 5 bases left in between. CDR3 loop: CASSLTSSYEQYF. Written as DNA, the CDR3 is TGCGCCAGCAGCTTGACAAGCTCCTACGAGCAGTACTTC. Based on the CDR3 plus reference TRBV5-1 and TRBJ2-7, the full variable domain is KAGVTQTPRYLIKTRGQQVTLSCSPISGHRSVSWYQQTPGQGLQFLFEYFSETQRNKGNFPGRFSGRQFSNSRSEMNVSTLELGDSALYLCASSLTSSYEQYFGPGTRLTVT.

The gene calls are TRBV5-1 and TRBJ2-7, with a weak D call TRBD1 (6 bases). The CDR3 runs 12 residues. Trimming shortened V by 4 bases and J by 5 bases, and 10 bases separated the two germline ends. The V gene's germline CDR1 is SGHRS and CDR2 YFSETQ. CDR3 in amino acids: CASSNRENEQYF. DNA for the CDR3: TGCGCCAGCAGCAACAGGGAGAACGAGCAGTACTTC.

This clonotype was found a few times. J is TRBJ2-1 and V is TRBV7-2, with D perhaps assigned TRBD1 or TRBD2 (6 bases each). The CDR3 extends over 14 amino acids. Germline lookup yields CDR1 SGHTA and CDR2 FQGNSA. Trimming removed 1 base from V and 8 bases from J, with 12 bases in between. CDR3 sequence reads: CASSLEGGRYEQFF. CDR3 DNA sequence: TGTGCCAGCAGCTTAGAGGGGGGTCGGTATGAGCAGTTCTTC.